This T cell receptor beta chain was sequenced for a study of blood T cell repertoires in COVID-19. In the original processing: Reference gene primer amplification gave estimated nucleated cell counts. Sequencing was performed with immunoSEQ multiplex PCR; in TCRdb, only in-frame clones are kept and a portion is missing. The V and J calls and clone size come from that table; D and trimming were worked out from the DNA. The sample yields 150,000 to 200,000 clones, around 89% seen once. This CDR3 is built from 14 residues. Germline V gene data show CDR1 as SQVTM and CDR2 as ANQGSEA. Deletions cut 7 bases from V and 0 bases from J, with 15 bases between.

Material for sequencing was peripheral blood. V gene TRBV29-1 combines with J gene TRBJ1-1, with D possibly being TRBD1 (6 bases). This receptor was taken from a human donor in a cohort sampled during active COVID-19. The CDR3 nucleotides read TGCAGCGCTAAGACAGGAACGATGAACACTGAAGCTTTCTTT. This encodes CSAKTGTMNTEAFF.